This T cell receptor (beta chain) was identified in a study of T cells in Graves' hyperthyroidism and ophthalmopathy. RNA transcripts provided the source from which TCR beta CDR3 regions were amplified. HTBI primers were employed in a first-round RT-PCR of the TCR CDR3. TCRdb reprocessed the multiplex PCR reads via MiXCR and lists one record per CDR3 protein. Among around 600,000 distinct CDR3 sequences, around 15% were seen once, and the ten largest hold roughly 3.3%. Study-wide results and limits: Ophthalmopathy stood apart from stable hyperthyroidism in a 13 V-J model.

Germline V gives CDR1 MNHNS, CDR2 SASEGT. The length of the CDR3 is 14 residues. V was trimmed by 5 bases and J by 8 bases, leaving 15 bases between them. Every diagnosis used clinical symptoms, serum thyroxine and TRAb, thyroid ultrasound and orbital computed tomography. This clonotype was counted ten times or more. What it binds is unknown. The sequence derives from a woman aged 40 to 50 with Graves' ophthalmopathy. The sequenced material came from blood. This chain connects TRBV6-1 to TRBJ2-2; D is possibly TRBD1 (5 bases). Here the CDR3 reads CASSTQGRDGELFF. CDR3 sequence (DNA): TGTGCCAGCAGTACGCAGGGAAGGGATGGGGAGCTGTTTTTT.